The T cell receptor beta chain described here comes from a study of T cells in Graves' hyperthyroidism and ophthalmopathy (dated by TCRdb to about 2019). In terms of the full investigation: Peripheral blood was collected at initial diagnosis, before any treatment. To identify distinguishing TCR V-J signatures, a discovery cohort of 95 to 100 patients was used, comprising 43 with Graves' ophthalmopathy and 55 to 65 with stable Graves' hyperthyroidism. Prospective prediction of ophthalmopathy was tested in an independent validation cohort of 18 to 20 hyperthyroidism patients and around 16 patients who later progressed to ophthalmopathy. The approximately 100 discovery patients were divided at random into training and test sets in a 7:3 ratio. Thyroid tissue and blood T-cell repertoires from several Graves' hyperthyroidism patients were also compared in the study. Following sampling, methimazole starting at 30 mg daily was given to hyperthyroidism patients, and high-dose intravenous methylprednisolone was given to ophthalmopathy patients. According to the paper, TCR Vbeta CDR3 sequencing was carried out on some 130 peripheral blood samples, which came from approximately 43 ophthalmopathy, around 74 hyperthyroidism and about 17 progressor patients. What the research found in general, with its limitations: Sample size was not statistically predetermined, and investigators were not blinded to group allocation. A 13 V-J signature model separated ophthalmopathy from stable hyperthyroidism, with roughly 88% sensitivity and 81% to 82% specificity in cross-validation and 80%/75% in testing. Most expanded thyroid clonotypes (frequency above 0.001) were also detected in blood, suggesting blood repertoires may reflect thyroid immune responses. In validation, the model predicted progression to ophthalmopathy a median of about 6.5 months before onset, with approximately 71% sensitivity and roughly 73% specificity.

A patient counted as having stable Graves' hyperthyroidism if no progression to ophthalmopathy occurred over 18 months of follow-up. Hyperthyroidism patients were aged 18 to 65 years and newly diagnosed, with disease duration of less than 2 months. Any patient with an uncontrolled infection, another autoimmune disease, pregnancy or lactation was excluded. Diagnoses were based on clinical symptoms, serum thyroxine and TRAb, thyroid ultrasound and orbital computed tomography. PBMCs were isolated from about 9.1 ml of fresh peripheral blood by Ficoll-Paque density gradient centrifugation. Total RNA was extracted using Trizol reagent, and RNA quality was assessed on an Agilent 2100 Bioanalyzer. The TCR beta CDR3 regions were amplified from the RNA transcripts. The TCR CDR3 was subjected to a first round of RT-PCR using the HTBI primer set and the Qiagen OneStep RT-PCR kit. A second multiplex PCR round built the libraries, followed by size selection and purification. Libraries were sequenced paired-end with 100 bp reads on an Illumina HiSeq2000. Per the original workflow: SOAPnuke was used to process the raw data, with reads discarded if the reads contained adapters or uncalled bases, had a mean Phred below 15, or lacked an exact constant-primer or identifier match. COPE v1.2.5 was used to merge the high-quality paired reads, and each unique nucleotide sequence was defined as a clonotype. Clonotypes were aligned to IMGT TRBV, TRBD and TRBJ reference segments using MiTCR v1.1. The analysis was restricted to V-J combinations with a frequency above 0.0001, which together covered 99% to 99.2% of the repertoires. A TCS score was defined as the ratio of F50 (clonal expansion) to E x V (chaos), with BLOSUM62-based TCRdist applied between CDR3 peptides within each V-J. Welch's t-statistics and random forest reduced 514 V-J features to roughly 13, which were used in a naive Bayes classifier (R e1071). TCRdb reprocessing: public reads trimmed at Q25 with fastp, clones called with MiXCR, in-frame beta chains kept. Rows are unified per CDR3 protein, each entry keeping the most common DNA and genes. TCRdb's processing, not the authors', yielded these V and J calls. The table for this sample lists around 400,000 distinct CDR3 sequences; less than 15% of them were counted only once. The top ten clones comprise roughly 8.3% of the sample.

This clonotype appeared many times. The antigen this receptor binds is unknown. The sample holds no much larger clone one base away, and base qualities are not on file. V was cut back by 6 bases and J by 4 bases, leaving a gap of 7 bases between them. The germline V gene (reference sequence) provides CDR1 LNHDA and CDR2 SQIVND. Including the terminal cysteine and phenylalanine, the CDR3 comprises 12 residues. Here the CDR3 DNA is all that survives: 36 bases in frame from base 1. This TCR came from a woman younger than 30 with Graves' hyperthyroidism. The sample taken for sequencing was blood. This sequence uses TRBV19 and TRBJ1-5; no D gene call is confident. The DNA sequence follows: TGTGCCAGTAGGCTATATAATCAGCCCCAGCATTTT. This codes for CASRLYNQPQHF.